The sequence of this T cell receptor beta chain was determined in a study of glioma-infiltrating T cells after dendritic cell vaccination. In this sample, this clone turned up a few times. The assay was immunoSEQ multiplex PCR, and TCRdb's table has in-frame clones only and misses some. The table includes about 30,000 clones, 90% detected once. The CDR3 covers 15 residues. V gave up 4 bases and J gave up 1 base, with 10 bases separating them. CDR1 is SEHNR, CDR2 FQNEAQ, per germline (reference sequence). Sequencing used blood, obtained before dendritic cell vaccination. The TCR sequence derives from a human donor with glioblastoma. This chain connects TRBV7-9 to TRBJ2-2; TRBD1 is a possible D gene (6 bases). The CDR3 reads CASSSSTGNTGELFF. For the CDR3, the DNA is TGTGCCAGCAGCTCCTCGACAGGGAACACCGGGGAGCTGTTTTTT.